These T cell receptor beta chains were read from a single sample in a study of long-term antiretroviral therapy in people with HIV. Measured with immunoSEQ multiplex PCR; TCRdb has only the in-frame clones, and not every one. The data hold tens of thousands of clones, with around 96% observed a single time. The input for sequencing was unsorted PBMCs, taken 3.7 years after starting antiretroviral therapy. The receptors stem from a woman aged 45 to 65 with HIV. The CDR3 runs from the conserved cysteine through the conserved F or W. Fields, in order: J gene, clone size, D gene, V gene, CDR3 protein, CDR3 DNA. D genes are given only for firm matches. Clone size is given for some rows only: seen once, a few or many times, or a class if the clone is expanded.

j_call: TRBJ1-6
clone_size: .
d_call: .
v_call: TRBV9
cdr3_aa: CASSPERGRSYNSPLHF
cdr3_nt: TGTGCCAGCAGCCCTGAGAGGGGGAGGTCCTATAATTCACCCCTCCACTTT

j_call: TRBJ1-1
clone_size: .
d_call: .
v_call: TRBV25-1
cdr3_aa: CASNTNTEAFF
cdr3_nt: TGTGCCAGCAACACGAACACTGAAGCTTTCTTT

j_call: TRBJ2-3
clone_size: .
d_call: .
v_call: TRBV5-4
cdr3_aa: CASSLLDPQVDTQYF
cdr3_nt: TGTGCCAGCAGCTTGCTTGACCCTCAAGTCGATACGCAGTATTTT

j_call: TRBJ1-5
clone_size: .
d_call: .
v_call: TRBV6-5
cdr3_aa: CASSYLGRNQPQHF
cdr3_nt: TGTGCCAGCAGTTACTTAGGGCGCAATCAGCCCCAGCATTTT

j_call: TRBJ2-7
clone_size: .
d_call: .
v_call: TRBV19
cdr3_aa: CASSPGQTYEQYF
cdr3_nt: TGTGCCAGTAGTCCCGGCCAGACCTACGAGCAGTACTTC

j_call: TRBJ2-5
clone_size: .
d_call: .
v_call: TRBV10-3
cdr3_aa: CAISEEETQYF
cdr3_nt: TGTGCCATCAGTGAGGAGGAGACCCAGTACTTC

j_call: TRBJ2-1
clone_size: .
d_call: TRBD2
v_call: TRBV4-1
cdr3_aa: CASSQDPWTSGGGYYNEQFF
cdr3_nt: TGCGCCAGCAGCCAAGATCCTTGGACTAGCGGGGGGGGATATTACAATGAGCAGTTCTTC

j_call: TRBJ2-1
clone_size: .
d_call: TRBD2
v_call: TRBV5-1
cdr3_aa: CASSDVRLAGGLNEQFF
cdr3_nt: TGCGCCAGCAGCGACGTGAGACTAGCGGGGGGGCTCAATGAGCAGTTCTTC

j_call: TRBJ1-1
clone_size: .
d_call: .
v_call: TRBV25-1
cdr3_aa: CASNSGVEAFF
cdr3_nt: TGTGCCAGCAACTCAGGGGTGGAAGCTTTCTTT

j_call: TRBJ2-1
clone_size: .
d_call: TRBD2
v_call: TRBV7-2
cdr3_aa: CASSRTSGGVNEQFF
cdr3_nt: TGTGCCAGCAGCCGAACTAGCGGGGGGGTGAATGAGCAGTTCTTC

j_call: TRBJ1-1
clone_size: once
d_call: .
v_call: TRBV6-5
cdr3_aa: CASKLDREAFF
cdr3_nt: TGTGCCAGCAAGCTAGACAGAGAAGCTTTCTTT

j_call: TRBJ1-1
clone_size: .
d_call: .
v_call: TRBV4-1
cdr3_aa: CASSQARGGEAFF
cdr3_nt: TGCGCCAGCAGCCAAGCTCGGGGGGGTGAAGCTTTCTTT

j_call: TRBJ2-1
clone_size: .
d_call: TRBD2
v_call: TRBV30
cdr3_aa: CAWSVGPGGVGEQFF
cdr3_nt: TGTGCCTGGAGTGTTGGACCCGGGGGGGTCGGTGAGCAGTTCTTC

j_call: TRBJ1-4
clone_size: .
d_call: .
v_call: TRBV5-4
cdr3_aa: CASSLEQGGTNEKLFF
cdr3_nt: TGTGCCAGCAGCTTAGAACAGGGTGGGACTAATGAAAAACTGTTTTTT

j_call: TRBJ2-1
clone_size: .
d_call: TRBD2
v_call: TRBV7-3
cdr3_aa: CASSFIAGGVNEQFF
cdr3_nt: TGTGCCAGCAGCTTTATAGCGGGGGGCGTCAATGAGCAGTTCTTC

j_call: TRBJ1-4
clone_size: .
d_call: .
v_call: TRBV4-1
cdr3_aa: CASSQEGQGFGYDEKLFF
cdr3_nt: TGCGCCAGCAGCCAAGAGGGGCAGGGTTTTGGGTATGATGAAAAACTGTTTTTT

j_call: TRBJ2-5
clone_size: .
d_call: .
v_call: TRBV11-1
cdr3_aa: CASTDSLETQYF
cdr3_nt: TGTGCCAGCACCGACAGTTTAGAGACCCAGTACTTC

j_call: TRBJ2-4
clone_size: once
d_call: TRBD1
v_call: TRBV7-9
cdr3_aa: CASSLDRGTNIQYF
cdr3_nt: TGTGCCAGCAGCCTAGACAGGGGTACAAACATTCAGTACTTC

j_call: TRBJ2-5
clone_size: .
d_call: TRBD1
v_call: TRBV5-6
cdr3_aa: CASSLSPGGYSGETQYF
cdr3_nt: TGTGCCAGCAGCTTGTCGCCAGGGGGTTACTCTGGAGAGACCCAGTACTTC

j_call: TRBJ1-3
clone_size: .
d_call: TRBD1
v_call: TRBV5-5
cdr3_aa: CASSLGDRDSGNTIYF
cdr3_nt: TGTGCCAGCAGCTTGGGGGACAGGGATTCTGGAAACACCATATATTTT

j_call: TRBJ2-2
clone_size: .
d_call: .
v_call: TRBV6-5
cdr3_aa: CASSYSRAGTGELFF
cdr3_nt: TGTGCCAGCAGTTACTCAAGGGCGGGGACCGGGGAGCTGTTTTTT

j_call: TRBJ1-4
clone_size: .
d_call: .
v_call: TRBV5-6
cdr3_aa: CASSPGYNEKLFF
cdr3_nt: TGTGCCAGCAGTCCAGGGTATAATGAAAAACTGTTTTTT

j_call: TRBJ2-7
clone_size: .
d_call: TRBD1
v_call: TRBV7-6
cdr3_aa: CASSFTGQGHEQYF
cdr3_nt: TGTGCCAGTAGCTTTACGGGACAGGGACACGAGCAGTACTTC

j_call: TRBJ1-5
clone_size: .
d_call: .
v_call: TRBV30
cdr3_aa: CAWRRGSQPQHF
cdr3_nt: TGTGCCTGGAGAAGAGGGAGTCAGCCCCAGCATTTT

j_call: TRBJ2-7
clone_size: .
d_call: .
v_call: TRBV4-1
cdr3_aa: CASSQETGSSYEQYF
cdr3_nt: TGCGCCAGCAGCCAAGAGACAGGTAGCTCCTACGAGCAGTACTTC

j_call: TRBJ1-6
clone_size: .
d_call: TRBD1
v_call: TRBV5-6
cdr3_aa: CASSFELLTGGLNSPLHF
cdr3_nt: TGTGCCAGCAGCTTCGAACTGCTGACAGGGGGCCTGAATTCACCCCTCCACTTT

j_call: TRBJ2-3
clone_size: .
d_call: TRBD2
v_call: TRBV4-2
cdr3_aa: CASSQYSGGADTQYF
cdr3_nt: TGTGCCAGCAGCCAGTATAGCGGGGGGGCAGATACGCAGTATTTT

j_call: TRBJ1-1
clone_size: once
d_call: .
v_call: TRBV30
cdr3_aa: CAWSVRNEAFF
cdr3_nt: TGTGCCTGGAGCGTGAGAAATGAAGCTTTCTTT

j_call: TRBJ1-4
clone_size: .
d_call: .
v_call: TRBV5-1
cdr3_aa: CASSLGTFGVEKLFF
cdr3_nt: TGCGCCAGCAGCCTAGGGACATTCGGCGTAGAAAAACTGTTTTTT

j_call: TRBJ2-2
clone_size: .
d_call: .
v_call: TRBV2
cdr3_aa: CASQENTGELFF
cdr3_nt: TGTGCCAGCCAAGAGAACACCGGGGAGCTGTTTTTT